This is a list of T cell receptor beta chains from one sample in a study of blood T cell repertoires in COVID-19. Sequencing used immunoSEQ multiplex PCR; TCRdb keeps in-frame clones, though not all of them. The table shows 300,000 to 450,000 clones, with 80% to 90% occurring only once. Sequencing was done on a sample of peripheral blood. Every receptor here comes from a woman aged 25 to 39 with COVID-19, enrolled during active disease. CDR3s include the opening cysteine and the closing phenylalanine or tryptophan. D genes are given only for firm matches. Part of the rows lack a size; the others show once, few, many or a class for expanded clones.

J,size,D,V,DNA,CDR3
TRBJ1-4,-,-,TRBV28,TGTGCCAGCAGTCCCTCCCATGAAAAACTGTTTTTT,CASSPSHEKLFF
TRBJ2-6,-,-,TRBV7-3,TGTGCCAGCAGCTTAACACGGTCAGGGGCCAACGTCCTGACTTTC,CASSLTRSGANVLTF
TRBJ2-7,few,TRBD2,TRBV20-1,TGCAGTGCTGCGGGGGGGTACGAGCAGTACTTC,CSAAGGYEQYF
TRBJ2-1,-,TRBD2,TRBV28,TGTGCCAGCAGTCCTAGCGGGAGCAATGAGCAGTTCTTC,CASSPSGSNEQFF
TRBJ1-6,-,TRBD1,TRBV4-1,TGCGCCAGCAGCCACCCCGGACAGGGGTATAATTCACCCCTCCACTTT,CASSHPGQGYNSPLHF
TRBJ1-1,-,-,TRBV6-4,TGTGCCAGCAGTCGGGAGGAGAACACTGAAGCTTTCTTT,CASSREENTEAFF
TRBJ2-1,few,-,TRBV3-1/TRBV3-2,TGTGCCAGCAGCCAAGATTTACTGCTCAATGAGCAGTTCTTC,CASSQDLLLNEQFF
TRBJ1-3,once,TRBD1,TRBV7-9,TGTGCCAGCAGCTCGACAGGGGGCGAGAACACCATATATTTT,CASSSTGGENTIYF
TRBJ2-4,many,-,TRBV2,TGTGCCAGCTTCGGGGGAAACATTCAGTACTTC,CASFGGNIQYF
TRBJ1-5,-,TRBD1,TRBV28,TGTGCCAGCACACAGGGGGTAAATCAGCCCCAGCATTTT,CASTQGVNQPQHF
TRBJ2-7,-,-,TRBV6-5,TGTGCCAGCAGTACGACCGGACGAGGGTCCTACGAGCAGTACTTC,CASSTTGRGSYEQYF
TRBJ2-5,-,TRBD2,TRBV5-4,TGTGCCAGCAGCTTGAATACGGGAGGGGTCAAAGAGACCCAGTACTTC,CASSLNTGGVKETQYF
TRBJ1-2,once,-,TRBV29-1,TGCAGCGTTGAAGGGCCCACAGGCTATGGCTACACCTTC,CSVEGPTGYGYTF
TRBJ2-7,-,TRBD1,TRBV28,TGTGCCAGCAGTTTGTCCGGGACAGGGGGCGAGTACTTC,CASSLSGTGGEYF
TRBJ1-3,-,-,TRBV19,TGTGCCACCCCATCGGACAGCTCTGGAAACACCATATATTTT,CATPSDSSGNTIYF
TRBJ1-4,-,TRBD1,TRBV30,TGTGCCTGGAGCCCCGGGACAGGTAACGAAAAACTGTTTTTT,CAWSPGTGNEKLFF
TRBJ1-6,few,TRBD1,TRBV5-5,TGTGCCAGCAGCCCCGGGACAGATAATTCACCCCTCCACTTT,CASSPGTDNSPLHF
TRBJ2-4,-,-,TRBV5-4,TGTGCCAGCAGCCGCCCGGGTGGCGGGGGCAACATTCAGTACTTC,CASSRPGGGGNIQYF
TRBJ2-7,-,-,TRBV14,TGTGCCAGCAGCCAATACGTGCAGGGCTACGAGCAGTACTTC,CASSQYVQGYEQYF
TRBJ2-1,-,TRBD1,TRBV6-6,TGTGCCAGCATTACCGGGACAGGGACCCATGAGCAGTTCTTC,CASITGTGTHEQFF
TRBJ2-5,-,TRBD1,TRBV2,TGTGCCAGCAGTTGGGACAGAGAAGAGACCCAGTACTTC,CASSWDREETQYF
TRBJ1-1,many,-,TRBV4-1,TGCGCCAGCAGCCTGTCGGGTAACGGGGTGACTGAAGCTTTCTTT,CASSLSGNGVTEAFF
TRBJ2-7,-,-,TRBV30,TGTGCCTGGAGTGCCTTGTTTGAGCAGTACTTC,CAWSALFEQYF
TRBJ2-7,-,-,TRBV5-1,TGCGCCAGCAGCCCCAGGGGCGGGCCATCCTACGAGCAGTACTTC,CASSPRGGPSYEQYF
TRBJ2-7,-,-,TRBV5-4,TGTGCCAGCAGCTTGATGGGGGCGTGGGAGCAGTACTTC,CASSLMGAWEQYF
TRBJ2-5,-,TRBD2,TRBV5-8,TGTGCCAGCAGCAGGGGCGGTTACGGGAGGGAGACCCAGTACTTC,CASSRGGYGRETQYF
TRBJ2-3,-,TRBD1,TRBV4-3,TGCGCCAGCAGCGCGCGGACAGGGGGCCCCACAGATACGCAGTATTTT,CASSARTGGPTDTQYF
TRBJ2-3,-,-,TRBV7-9,TGTGCCAGCAGCTTAAGTTTAGAACCAGATACGCAGTATTTT,CASSLSLEPDTQYF
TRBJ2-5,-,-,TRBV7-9,TGTGCCAGCAGCTCGGTCGGGAGAAAAGAGACCCAGTACTTC,CASSSVGRKETQYF
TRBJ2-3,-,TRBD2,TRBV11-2,TGTGCCAGCAGCGAAAGGGGTAGCGGGAGGAGTACAGATACGCAGTATTTT,CASSERGSGRSTDTQYF
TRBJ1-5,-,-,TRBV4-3,TGCGCCAGCAGCCAAGATAGAGGCAGCAATCAGCCCCAGCATTTT,CASSQDRGSNQPQHF
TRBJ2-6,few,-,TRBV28,TGTGCCAGCTGTTTGGGGGGAAGAAGGGCCAACGTCCTGACTTTC,CASCLGGRRANVLTF
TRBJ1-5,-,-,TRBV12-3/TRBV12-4,TGTGCCAGCAGTTTACAAAATCAGCCCCAGCATTTT,CASSLQNQPQHF
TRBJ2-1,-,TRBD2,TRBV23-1,TGCGCCAGCAGTCAATCGATTCTAGCGGGAGGGCCACTTCAGTTCTTC,CASSQSILAGGPLQFF
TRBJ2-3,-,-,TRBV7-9,TGTGCCAGCACCAACACAGGGAGCACAGATACGCAGTATTTT,CASTNTGSTDTQYF
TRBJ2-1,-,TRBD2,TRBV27,TGTGCCAGCAGTACCTTAGCGGGAGGGCCAGACGCCTACAATGAGCAGTTCTTC,CASSTLAGGPDAYNEQFF
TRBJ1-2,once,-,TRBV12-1,TGTGCCAGCGGCCTGGGGGGAGATAACTATGGCTACACCTTC,CASGLGGDNYGYTF
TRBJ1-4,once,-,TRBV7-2,TGTGCCAGCAGCTTCGATACATACAGGGCGAATGAAAAACTGTTTTTT,CASSFDTYRANEKLFF
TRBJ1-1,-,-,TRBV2,TGTGCCAGCAGTTTCAACGGGTTTACGAACACTGAAGCTTTCTTT,CASSFNGFTNTEAFF
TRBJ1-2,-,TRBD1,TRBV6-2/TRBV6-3,TGTGCCAGCAGCCGGGACAGGGCCTATGGCTACACCTTC,CASSRDRAYGYTF
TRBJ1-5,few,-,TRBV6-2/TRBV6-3,TGTGCCAGCAGTTCATCCGGTAATCAGCCCCAGCATTTT,CASSSSGNQPQHF
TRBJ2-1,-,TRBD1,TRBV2,TGTGCCAGCAGTACGGGACAGCGCAATGAGCAGTTCTTC,CASSTGQRNEQFF
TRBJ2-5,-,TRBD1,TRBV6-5,TGTGCCAGCGGGGACAGGAGGAGTGCCCAGTACTTC,CASGDRRSAQYF
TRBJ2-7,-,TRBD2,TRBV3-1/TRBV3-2,TGTGCCAGCAGCCAAGATTCGGGGCTAGCGGGAGTGAGCTCCTACGAGCAGTACTTC,CASSQDSGLAGVSSYEQYF
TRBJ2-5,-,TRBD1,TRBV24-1,TGTGCCACCAGTGATTTGGGGAACAGGGGACGAGAGACCCAGTACTTC,CATSDLGNRGRETQYF
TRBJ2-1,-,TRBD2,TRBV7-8,TGTGCCAGCAGCCCCCGGCGGACTAGCGGGAATTACAATGAGCAGTTCTTC,CASSPRRTSGNYNEQFF
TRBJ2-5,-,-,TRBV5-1,TGCGCCAGCAGCACAACCGAAGAGACCCAGTACTTC,CASSTTEETQYF
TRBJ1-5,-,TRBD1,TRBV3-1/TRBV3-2,TGTGCCAGCAGCCAATTTGGGACAGGGGGCCCTCAGCCCCAGCATTTT,CASSQFGTGGPQPQHF
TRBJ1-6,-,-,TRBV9,TGTGCCAGCAGCGTAACGGCGGTCGGAGATTCACCCCTCCACTTT,CASSVTAVGDSPLHF
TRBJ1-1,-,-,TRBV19,TGTGCCAGTAGTCTTGGGGACTCTGAAGCTTTCTTT,CASSLGDSEAFF
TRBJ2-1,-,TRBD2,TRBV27,TGTGCCAGCAGTTTCAGACTAGCGGGAGGGTGGACGAATGAGCAGTTCTTC,CASSFRLAGGWTNEQFF
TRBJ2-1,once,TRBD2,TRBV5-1,TGCGCCAGCAGTCCCGCGGGAGATGCCTACAATGAGCAGTTCTTC,CASSPAGDAYNEQFF
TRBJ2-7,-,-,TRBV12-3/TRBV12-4,TGTGCCAGCAGTTTTACCGGGGACGAGCAGTACTTC,CASSFTGDEQYF
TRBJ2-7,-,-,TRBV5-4,TGTGCCAGCAGCTTGGTGGGTCAGGGGTACTACGAGCAGTACTTC,CASSLVGQGYYEQYF
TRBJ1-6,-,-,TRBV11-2,TGTGCCAGCAGTTTAGAGGAGGGATCACCCCTCCACTTT,CASSLEEGSPLHF
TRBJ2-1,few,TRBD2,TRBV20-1,TGCAGTGCTAGTAAGGGACTAGTTACTAGTCAGCGGCAGTTCTTC,CSASKGLVTSQRQFF
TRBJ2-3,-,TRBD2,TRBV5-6,TGTGCCAGCAGCTTGGCTAGCGGGAGCGGAACAGATACGCAGTATTTT,CASSLASGSGTDTQYF
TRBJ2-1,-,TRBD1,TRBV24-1,TGTGCCACCAGGACCCGGACAGGGTGGGAGCAGTTCTTC,CATRTRTGWEQFF
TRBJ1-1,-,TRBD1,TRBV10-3,TGTGCCATCAGGACCCTGGGGACAGGCAACACTGAAGCTTTCTTT,CAIRTLGTGNTEAFF
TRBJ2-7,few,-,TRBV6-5,TGTGCCAGCCTGAGTCCCCCCTACGAGCAGTACTTC,CASLSPPYEQYF